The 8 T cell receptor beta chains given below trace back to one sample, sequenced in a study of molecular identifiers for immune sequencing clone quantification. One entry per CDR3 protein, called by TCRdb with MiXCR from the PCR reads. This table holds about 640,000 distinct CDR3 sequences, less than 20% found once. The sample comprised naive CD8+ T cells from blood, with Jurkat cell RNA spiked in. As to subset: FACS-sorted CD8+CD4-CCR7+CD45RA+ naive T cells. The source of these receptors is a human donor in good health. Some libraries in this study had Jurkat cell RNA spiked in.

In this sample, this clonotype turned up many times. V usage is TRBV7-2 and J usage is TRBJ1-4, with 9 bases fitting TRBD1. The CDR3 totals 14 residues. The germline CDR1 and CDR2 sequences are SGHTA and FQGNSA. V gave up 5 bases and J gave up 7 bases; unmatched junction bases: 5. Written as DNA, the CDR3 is TGTGCCAGCAGCCCCCGGGGACAGGGTGAAAAACTGTTTTTT. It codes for CASSPRGQGEKLFF.

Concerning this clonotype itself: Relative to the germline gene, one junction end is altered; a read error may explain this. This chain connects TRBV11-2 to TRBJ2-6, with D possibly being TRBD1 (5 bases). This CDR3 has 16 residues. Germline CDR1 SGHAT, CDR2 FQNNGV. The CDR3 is CASSSHWDSGAYVLTF. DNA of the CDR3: TGTGCCAGCAGCTCACACTGGGATTCTGGGGCCTACGTCCTGACTTTC. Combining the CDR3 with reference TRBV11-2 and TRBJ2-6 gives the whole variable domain EAGVAQSPRYKIIEKRQSVAFWCNPISGHATLYWYQQILGQGPKLLIQFQNNGVVDDSQLPKDRFSAERLKGVDSTLKIQPAKLEDSAVYLCASSSHWDSGAYVLTFGAGSRLTVL.

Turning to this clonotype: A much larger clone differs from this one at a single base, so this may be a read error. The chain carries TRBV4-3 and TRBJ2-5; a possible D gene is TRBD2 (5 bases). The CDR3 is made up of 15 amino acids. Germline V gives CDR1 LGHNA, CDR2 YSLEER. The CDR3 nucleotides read TGCGCCAGCAGCCAAGAAAAAGCGGAACAAGAGACCCAGTGCTTC. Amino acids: CASSQEKAEQETQCF.

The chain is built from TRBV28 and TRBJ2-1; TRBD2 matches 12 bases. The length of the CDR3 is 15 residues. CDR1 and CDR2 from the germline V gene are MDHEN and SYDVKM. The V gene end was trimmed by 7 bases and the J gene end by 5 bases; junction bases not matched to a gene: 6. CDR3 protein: CASTRGLAGHNEQFF. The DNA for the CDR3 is TGTGCCAGCACCCGAGGACTAGCGGGACACAATGAGCAGTTCTTC.

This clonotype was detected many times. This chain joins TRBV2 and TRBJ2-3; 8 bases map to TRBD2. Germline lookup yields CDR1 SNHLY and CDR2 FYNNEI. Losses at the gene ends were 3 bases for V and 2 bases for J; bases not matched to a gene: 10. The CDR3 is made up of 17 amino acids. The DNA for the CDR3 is TGTGCCAGCAGTGAGGAAATTAGCGGGGTAACCACAGATACGCAGTATTTT. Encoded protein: CASSEEISGVTTDTQYF.

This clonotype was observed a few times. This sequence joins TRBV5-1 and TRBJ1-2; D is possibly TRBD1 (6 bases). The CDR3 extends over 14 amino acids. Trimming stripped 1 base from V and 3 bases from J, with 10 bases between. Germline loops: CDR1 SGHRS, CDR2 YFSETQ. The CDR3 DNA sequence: TGCGCCAGCAGCTTGTACAGGGCAGACTATGGCTACACCTTC. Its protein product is CASSLYRADYGYTF.

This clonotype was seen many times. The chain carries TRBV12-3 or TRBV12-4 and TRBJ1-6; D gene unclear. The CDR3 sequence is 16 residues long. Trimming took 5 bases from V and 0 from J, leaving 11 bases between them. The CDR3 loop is CASSTTESSYNSPLHF. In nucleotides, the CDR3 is TGTGCCAGCAGTACTACAGAGAGCTCCTATAATTCACCCCTCCACTTT.

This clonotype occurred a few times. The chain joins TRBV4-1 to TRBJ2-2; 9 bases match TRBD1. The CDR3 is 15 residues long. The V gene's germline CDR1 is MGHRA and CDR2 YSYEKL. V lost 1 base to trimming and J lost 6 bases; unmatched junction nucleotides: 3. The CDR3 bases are TGCGCCAGCAGCCAAGTGGGGACAGGGCCCGGGGAGCTGTTTTTT. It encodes CASSQVGTGPGELFF.